What follows is one T cell receptor beta chain and its context. Germline V gene sequence: CDR1 MDHEN, CDR2 SYDVKM. Trimming shortened V by 8 bases and J by 1 base, and 6 bases separated the two germline ends. The CDR3 is made up of 11 amino acids. The data belong to a study of T cell changes during pregnancy in multiple sclerosis. Produced via immunoSEQ multiplex PCR; TCRdb's table is partial and in-frame only. The table lists 88,000 or so clones, about 91% of them singletons. The V gene is TRBV28, the J gene TRBJ2-7; D not certain. The material was peripheral blood, obtained before pregnancy. This TCR came from a female donor with multiple sclerosis, enrolled in a pregnancy study. The CDR3 bases are TGTGCCAGCGCCTATTCCTACGAGCAGTACTTC. Residues: CASAYSYEQYF.